This entry concerns a single T cell receptor (beta chain). The CDR3 totals 14 residues. The germline CDR1 and CDR2 sequences are SGHRS and YFSETQ. Trimming pared 4 bases from V and 2 bases from J, leaving 12 bases between. This record comes from a study of CD8 T cell repertoires and HIV-1 epitope variants. Across the whole study: T cells were stimulated with Twenty-five Gag and Nef peptides separately.

Here immunoSEQ multiplex PCR was the method, and the copy in TCRdb shows in-frame clones only, minus some. The data contain tens of thousands of clones, roughly four fifths of them singletons. Sequenced material: uncultured baseline CD8+ T cells from peripheral blood mononuclear cells (PBMCs). This chain uses TRBV5-1 with TRBJ1-1; D remains unclear. The receptor comes from a male donor with HIV. DNA of the CDR3: TGCGCCAGCAGCGAGCCGGGCCTCAACACTGAAGCTTTCTTT. Residues: CASSEPGLNTEAFF.